Included here is one TCR beta chain sequence, with context. Its cognate antigen is unknown. This entry is derived from a study of shared clonotypes between healthy human individuals. Study-wide points: Around 5% was the fraction of naive CD4 clonotypes found shared across several donors.

This CDR3 has 16 residues. CDR1 is LNHDA, CDR2 SQIVND, per germline (reference sequence). The V and J ends lost 2 bases and 0 bases respectively, with 11 bases between them. The protocol was immunoSEQ multiplex PCR, while the TCRdb copy is restricted to in-frame clones and leaves out a portion. The profile shows a few million clones, about 92% of them singletons. This chain uses TRBV19 with TRBJ2-1; D is uncertain. The TCR comes from a man between 18 and 29 years old in good health. Sequenced input: naive CD4+ T cells sorted from blood. Described subset: CD45RA+ positively selected. The CDR3 sequence is CASSISKGISYNEQFF. The DNA for the CDR3 is TGTGCCAGTAGTATATCTAAGGGTATCTCCTACAATGAGCAGTTCTTC.